A selection of T cell receptor beta chains follows, all from one sample in a study of tissue T cells after allogeneic stem cell transplantation. Data came from immunoSEQ multiplex PCR; TCRdb stores just in-frame clones and leaves some out. The sample has tens of thousands of clones, more than 60% seen once. Here the sequenced sample was tissue from the ileum, taken at autopsy. These receptors all stem from a female donor of 60 years or more with lung cancer. The CDR3 runs from the conserved cysteine through the conserved F or W. A D gene is named only where the DNA matches it firmly. Where a row states a size, it is once, few, many or the class of an expanded clone; other rows omit it.

J gene: TRBJ2-3
D gene: .
clone size: .
V gene: TRBV7-2
CDR3 protein: CASRGIASTDTQYF
CDR3 DNA: TGTGCCAGCAGAGGTATCGCTAGCACAGATACGCAGTATTTT

J gene: TRBJ2-5
D gene: .
clone size: .
V gene: TRBV23-1
CDR3 protein: CASSQYSQGWETQYF
CDR3 DNA: TGCGCCAGCAGTCAATATTCACAGGGTTGGGAGACCCAGTACTTC

J gene: TRBJ2-1
D gene: .
clone size: .
V gene: TRBV7-2
CDR3 protein: CASSLPRSSYNEQFF
CDR3 DNA: TGTGCCAGCAGCTTACCGCGGAGCTCCTACAATGAGCAGTTCTTC

J gene: TRBJ2-3
D gene: .
clone size: .
V gene: TRBV7-9
CDR3 protein: CASSSTRRETDTQYF
CDR3 DNA: TGTGCCAGCAGCTCCACTCGGCGAGAAACAGATACGCAGTATTTT

J gene: TRBJ2-7
D gene: TRBD1
clone size: few
V gene: TRBV5-4
CDR3 protein: CASSPDRGGTYEQYF
CDR3 DNA: TGTGCCAGCAGCCCGGACAGGGGGGGGACCTACGAGCAGTACTTC

J gene: TRBJ2-1
D gene: TRBD1
clone size: few
V gene: TRBV5-1
CDR3 protein: CASSLKGASGSEQFF
CDR3 DNA: TGCGCCAGCAGCTTGAAGGGGGCCTCCGGTAGTGAGCAGTTCTTC

J gene: TRBJ2-7
D gene: .
clone size: .
V gene: TRBV6-2/TRBV6-3
CDR3 protein: CASSYGGSYEQYF
CDR3 DNA: TGTGCCAGCAGTTACGGGGGGAGCTACGAGCAGTACTTC

J gene: TRBJ2-7
D gene: TRBD2
clone size: .
V gene: TRBV9
CDR3 protein: CASSATSGSFSQQYF
CDR3 DNA: TGTGCCAGCAGCGCGACTAGCGGGAGTTTCTCCCAGCAGTACTTC

J gene: TRBJ1-1
D gene: .
clone size: .
V gene: TRBV19
CDR3 protein: CASSRLTGWNTEAFF
CDR3 DNA: TGTGCCAGTAGCCGCCTCACAGGGTGGAACACTGAAGCTTTCTTT

J gene: TRBJ1-1
D gene: .
clone size: .
V gene: TRBV6-5
CDR3 protein: CASWYTEAFF
CDR3 DNA: TGTGCCAGCTGGTACACTGAAGCTTTCTTT

J gene: TRBJ2-5
D gene: TRBD2
clone size: .
V gene: TRBV7-7
CDR3 protein: CASSLGWGGQETQYF
CDR3 DNA: TGTGCTAGCAGCTTAGGTTGGGGGGGGCAAGAGACCCAGTACTTC

J gene: TRBJ1-1
D gene: .
clone size: .
V gene: TRBV6-5
CDR3 protein: CASKEGGKTEAFF
CDR3 DNA: TGTGCCAGCAAGGAGGGGGGCAAAACTGAAGCTTTCTTT

J gene: TRBJ1-1
D gene: TRBD1
clone size: few
V gene: TRBV7-3
CDR3 protein: CASSPTGGNTEAFF
CDR3 DNA: TGTGCCAGCAGCCCGACAGGGGGTAACACTGAAGCTTTCTTT

J gene: TRBJ2-1
D gene: TRBD1
clone size: .
V gene: TRBV2
CDR3 protein: CASSELGQGFYNEQFF
CDR3 DNA: TGTGCCAGCAGTGAGCTGGGACAGGGTTTCTACAATGAGCAGTTCTTC

J gene: TRBJ2-3
D gene: .
clone size: .
V gene: TRBV5-1
CDR3 protein: CASSLTTSTDTQYF
CDR3 DNA: TGCGCCAGCAGCTTGACGACTAGCACAGATACGCAGTATTTT

J gene: TRBJ2-5
D gene: .
clone size: .
V gene: TRBV24-1
CDR3 protein: CATSDRLFKETQYF
CDR3 DNA: TGTGCCACCAGTGATCGGCTATTCAAAGAGACCCAGTACTTC

J gene: TRBJ1-6
D gene: TRBD1
clone size: .
V gene: TRBV18
CDR3 protein: CASSPGQGFSPLHF
CDR3 DNA: TGTGCCAGCTCACCGGGACAGGGGTTTTCACCCCTCCACTTT

J gene: TRBJ2-4
D gene: .
clone size: .
V gene: TRBV4-1
CDR3 protein: CASSQPGPMEHIQYF
CDR3 DNA: TGCGCCAGCAGCCAACCCGGACCGATGGAGCACATTCAGTACTTC

J gene: TRBJ1-1
D gene: .
clone size: few
V gene: TRBV29-1
CDR3 protein: CSVDREVTEAFF
CDR3 DNA: TGCAGCGTTGACAGAGAGGTCACTGAAGCTTTCTTT

J gene: TRBJ2-1
D gene: .
clone size: few
V gene: TRBV3-1/TRBV3-2
CDR3 protein: CASSQGGWTANEQFF
CDR3 DNA: TGTGCCAGCAGCCAAGGAGGGTGGACAGCCAATGAGCAGTTCTTC

J gene: TRBJ2-7
D gene: .
clone size: .
V gene: TRBV3-1/TRBV3-2
CDR3 protein: CASSRLSSEQYF
CDR3 DNA: TGTGCCAGCAGCCGCCTCTCGAGCGAGCAGTACTTC

J gene: TRBJ2-2
D gene: TRBD2
clone size: .
V gene: TRBV15
CDR3 protein: CATSREVRGGSRGELFF
CDR3 DNA: TGTGCCACCAGCAGAGAGGTCCGGGGGGGCTCTCGCGGGGAGCTGTTTTTT

J gene: TRBJ1-5
D gene: .
clone size: .
V gene: TRBV7-2
CDR3 protein: CASSLQGNPNQPQHF
CDR3 DNA: TGTGCCAGCAGCTTACAGGGTAATCCAAATCAGCCCCAGCATTTT

J gene: TRBJ1-1
D gene: .
clone size: .
V gene: TRBV11-3
CDR3 protein: CASSLLDPGTEAFF
CDR3 DNA: TGTGCCAGCAGCTTATTAGATCCGGGCACTGAAGCTTTCTTT

J gene: TRBJ1-5
D gene: .
clone size: .
V gene: TRBV7-9
CDR3 protein: CASSLDGRGYQPQHF
CDR3 DNA: TGTGCCAGCAGCTTAGATGGCAGGGGATATCAGCCCCAGCATTTT

J gene: TRBJ1-2
D gene: .
clone size: .
V gene: TRBV7-8
CDR3 protein: CASSLGGTGYGYTF
CDR3 DNA: TGTGCCAGCAGCTTAGGTGGGACCGGGTATGGCTACACCTTC